This T cell receptor (beta chain) was observed in a study of cytomegalovirus exposure and HLA in healthy donors. Study-wide results and limits: Beyond CMV serostatus, there was no information to go on about immune exposure. Accurate prediction of HLA-A and HLA-B alleles (for most subjects) was reportedly achieved from TCR beta sequences.

The primer mix had 60 Vbeta and 13 Jbeta primers. Measured with immunoSEQ multiplex PCR; TCRdb has only the in-frame clones, and not every one. The sample shows 80,000 or so clones, roughly 78% of them seen only once. Comment on this clone: Its target is unknown. The identical CDR3 is also encoded by other nucleotide sequences in the sample.

Germline CDR1 is LNHNV and CDR2 is YYDKDF (reference sequence). The V and J ends lost 0 bases and 8 bases, in that order; junction bases with no gene match: 2. The CDR3 spans 13 residues. The sequence derives from a man aged 40-50 years in good health and CMV-seronegative. The chain recombines TRBV15 with TRBJ1-2; the match to TRBD1 covers 8 bases. The material sequenced was PBMCs. The CDR3 DNA reads TGTGCCACCAGCAGAGACTCAGGGGGCGGCTACACCTTC. This gives the protein CATSRDSGGGYTF.